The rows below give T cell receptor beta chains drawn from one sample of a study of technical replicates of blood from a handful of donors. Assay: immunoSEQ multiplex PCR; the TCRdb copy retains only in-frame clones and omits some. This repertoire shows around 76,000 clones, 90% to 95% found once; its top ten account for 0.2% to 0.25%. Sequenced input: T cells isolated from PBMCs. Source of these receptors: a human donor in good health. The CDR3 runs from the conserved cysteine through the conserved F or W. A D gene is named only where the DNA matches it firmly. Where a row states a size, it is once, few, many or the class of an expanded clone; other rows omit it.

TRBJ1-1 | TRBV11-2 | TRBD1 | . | TGTGCCAGCAGCCCTGCGGGACAGGCGAACACTGAAGCTTTCTTT | CASSPAGQANTEAFF
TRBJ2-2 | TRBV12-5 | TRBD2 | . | TGTGCTAGTGGGCCCCCTTCACGGGGGGGCCCGGACAAACTGCCGGATACCGGGGAGCTGTTTTTT | CASGPPSRGGPDKLPDTGELFF
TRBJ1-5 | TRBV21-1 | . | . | TGTGCCAGCAGCACCAGGGGGTCGGGCAATCAGCCCCAGCATTTT | CASSTRGSGNQPQHF
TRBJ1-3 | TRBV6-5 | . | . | TGTGCCAGCAGTAATAACTACTCTGGAAACACCATATATTTT | CASSNNYSGNTIYF
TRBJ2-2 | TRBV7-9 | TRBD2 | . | TGTGCCAGCAGCTTAGGAAGCGGGGTGAACACCGGGGAGCTGTTTTTT | CASSLGSGVNTGELFF
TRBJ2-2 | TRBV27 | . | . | TGTGCCAGCAGTTCATTGAGGGAATCGACCGGGGAGCTGTTTTTT | CASSSLRESTGELFF
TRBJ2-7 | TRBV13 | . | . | TGTGCCAGCAGCGTAGGACAGCACGTTTCCTACGAGCAGTACTTC | CASSVGQHVSYEQYF
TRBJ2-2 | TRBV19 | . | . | TGTGCCAGTAGTATATATCAGGCCCTTGGGGAGCTGTTTTTT | CASSIYQALGELFF
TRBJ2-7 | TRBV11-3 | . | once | TGTGCCAGCAGCTTAGTGCAGGGGACGGACGAGCAGTACTTC | CASSLVQGTDEQYF
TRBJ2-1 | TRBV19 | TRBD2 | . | TGTGCCAGTAGTACCTTCGCTAGCGGGGGGGCCTATGAGCAGTTCTTC | CASSTFASGGAYEQFF
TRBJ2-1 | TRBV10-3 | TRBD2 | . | TGTGCCATCAGTGAAGCAGGCGGGAGGGACAATGAGCAGTTCTTC | CAISEAGGRDNEQFF
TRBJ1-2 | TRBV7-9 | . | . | TGTGCCAGCAGCTTGAGTGGTACTGGCTACACCTTC | CASSLSGTGYTF
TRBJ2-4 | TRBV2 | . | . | TGTGCCAGCAGGTATCGAGTCCTGGAGGCCAAAAACATTCAGTACTTC | CASRYRVLEAKNIQYF
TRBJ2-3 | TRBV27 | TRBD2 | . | TGTGCCAGCAGTTTTCGGACTAGCGGAACAGATACGCAGTATTTT | CASSFRTSGTDTQYF
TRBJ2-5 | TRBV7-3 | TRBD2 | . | TGTGCCAGCAGCCGGGGGGGCCGGCCGCCGGAGACCCAGTACTTC | CASSRGGRPPETQYF
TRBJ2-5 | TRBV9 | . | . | TGTGCCAGCAGCGTAAGTCGATATGATTCGCCGACAGGTGTCGAGGAGACCCAGTACTTC | CASSVSRYDSPTGVEETQYF
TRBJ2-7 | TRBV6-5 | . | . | TGTGCCAGCAGTTACGGTCAGTCCTACGAGCAGTACTTC | CASSYGQSYEQYF
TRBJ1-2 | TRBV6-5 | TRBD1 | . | TGTGCCAGCAGTCGGACAGGACCCTTTAACTATGGCTACACCTTC | CASSRTGPFNYGYTF
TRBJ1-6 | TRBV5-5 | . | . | TGTGCCAGCAGCTTGGGGGCCGGGGGGGTCCGGCTCCACTTT | CASSLGAGGVRLHF
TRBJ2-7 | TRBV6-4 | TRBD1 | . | TGTGCCAGCGATGACAGGGTTTACGAGCAGTACTTC | CASDDRVYEQYF
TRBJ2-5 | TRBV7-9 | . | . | TGTGCCAGCAGCTTCTCACTTTCTCAAGAGACCCAGTACTTC | CASSFSLSQETQYF
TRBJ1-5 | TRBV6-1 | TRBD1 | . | TGTGCCAGCAGTGAAGAGGGACAGTATAGCAATCAGCCCCAGCATTTT | CASSEEGQYSNQPQHF
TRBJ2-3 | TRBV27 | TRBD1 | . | TGTGCCAGCAGTTTTCGGACAGGGGGTACAGATACGCAGTATTTT | CASSFRTGGTDTQYF
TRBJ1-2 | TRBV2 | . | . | TGTGCCAGCAGTCCGCGGGTAGGCTACACCTTC | CASSPRVGYTF
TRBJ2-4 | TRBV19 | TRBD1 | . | TGTGCCAGTAGAACCTGGACAGGGGTTGAAAACATTCAGTACTTC | CASRTWTGVENIQYF
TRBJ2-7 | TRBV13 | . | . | TGTGCCAGCAGCTTAAACGGTTACGAGCAGTACTTC | CASSLNGYEQYF
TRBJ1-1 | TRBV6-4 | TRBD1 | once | TGTGCCAGCAGTCCGGGACAGAGGACGAACACTGAAGCTTTCTTT | CASSPGQRTNTEAFF
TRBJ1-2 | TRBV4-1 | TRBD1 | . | TGCGCCAGCAGCCAAGGCCACAGGGGAATTGATGGCTACACCTTC | CASSQGHRGIDGYTF
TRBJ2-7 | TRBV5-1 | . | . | TGCGCCAGCAGCAACAACTACGAGCAGTACTTC | CASSNNYEQYF
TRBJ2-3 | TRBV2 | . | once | TGTGCCAGCAGTGCAGGGGCGAGCCCCTTCACAGATACGCAGTATTTT | CASSAGASPFTDTQYF
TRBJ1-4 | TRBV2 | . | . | TGTGCCAGCACAGGCTTTCGGGAAAAACTGTTTTTT | CASTGFREKLFF
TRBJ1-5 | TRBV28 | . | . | TGTGCCAGCAGTTTATTCAGGGTACGGGACTCCCGCGTGCCCCAGCATTTT | CASSLFRVRDSRVPQHF
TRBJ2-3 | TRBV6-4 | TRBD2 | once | TGTGCCAGCAGCGAGACTAGCGGGGGAGGAGATACGCAGTATTTT | CASSETSGGGDTQYF